One sample yielded the 5 T cell receptor beta chains listed below, sequenced in a study of blood T cell repertoires in COVID-19 (dated by TCRdb to between 2020 and 2021). Receptor libraries were prepared by the immunoSEQ multiplex PCR assay. Here the immuneACCESS table is served through TCRdb, limited to in-frame sequences with V and J called. Missing clones are a known gap in these copies; in checked studies unresolved V genes cover under half, and the rest lacks a known reason. Counted in this sample were about 200,000 clones; around 84% of them appeared once. Jointly, the top ten make up approximately 13% of the sample. Sequenced input: peripheral blood. All receptors come from a human donor in a cohort sampled during active COVID-19.

With respect to this clone: Compared with germline, one end of the junction differs, possibly owing to a read error. The V and J genes are TRBV7-2 and TRBJ2-5; 10 bases line up with TRBD2. CDR1 and CDR2 (germline): SGHTA, FQGNSA. CDR3 length: 14 residues. This chain's CDR3 is CASSLAGVGETQYF. CDR3 nucleotides: TGTGCCAGCAGCCTAGCGGGAGTGGGAGAGACCCAGTACTTC.

V gene TRBV5-1 combines with J gene TRBJ1-3; tentatively, D is TRBD1 (5 bases). V was trimmed by 0 bases and J by 0 bases, leaving 7 bases between them. The germline CDR1 and CDR2 sequences are SGHRS and YFSETQ. This CDR3 comprises 15 residues. The CDR3, as DNA: TGCGCCAGCAGCTTGGGGGGCTACTCTGGAAACACCATATATTTT. It is translated as CASSLGGYSGNTIYF.

The chain combines TRBV18 with TRBJ1-1, with 7 bases that match TRBD1. The V segment lost 4 bases and the J segment 1 base; nucleotides outside the gene matches: 3. CDR1 and CDR2 from the germline V gene are KGHSH and LQKENI. The CDR3 covers 14 residues. This chain's CDR3 is CASSQGASNTEAFF. DNA for the CDR3: TGTGCCAGCTCACAGGGGGCGTCGAACACTGAAGCTTTCTTT.

The chain recombines TRBV28 with TRBJ2-1, with D possibly being TRBD1 (6 bases). This CDR3 contains 16 residues. The germline V gene has CDR1 MDHEN and CDR2 SYDVKM. The V and J ends lost 5 bases and 1 base respectively, with 15 bases between them. As DNA, the CDR3 is TGTGCCAGCAGTCTAATGGGGGCGGTTTCCTACAATGAGCAGTTCTTC. This codes for CASSLMGAVSYNEQFF.

The chain joins TRBV19 to TRBJ1-6; D uncertain. This CDR3 spans 12 amino acids. V shed 5 bases and J shed 10 bases, with 9 bases lying between them. Germline-derived CDR1 and CDR2 are LNHDA and SQIVND (reference sequence). The CDR3 DNA follows: TGTGCCAGTAGTCCCCGGGAATCACCCCTCCACTTT. Protein product: CASSPRESPLHF.